This T cell receptor beta chain came from a study of blood T cell repertoires in COVID-19. Trimming cost V 4 bases and J 1 base; bases outside gene matches: 6. This CDR3 region has 16 residues. The germline V gene has CDR1 KGHSH and CDR2 LQKENI. Sequencing used immunoSEQ multiplex PCR; TCRdb keeps in-frame clones, though not all of them. There are some 410,000 clones in the sample; 70% to 90% occur only once, and approximately 1% lies in the top ten. Sequenced sample: PBMCs or T cells enriched from blood (not recorded which). The chain joins TRBV18 to TRBJ1-1; 10 positions match TRBD1. This TCR derives from a woman between 25 and 40 years old with acute COVID-19. CDR3 bases: TGTGCCAGCTCACGGGAGAGACAGGGGGCGAACACTGAAGCTTTCTTT. Its protein is CASSRERQGANTEAFF.